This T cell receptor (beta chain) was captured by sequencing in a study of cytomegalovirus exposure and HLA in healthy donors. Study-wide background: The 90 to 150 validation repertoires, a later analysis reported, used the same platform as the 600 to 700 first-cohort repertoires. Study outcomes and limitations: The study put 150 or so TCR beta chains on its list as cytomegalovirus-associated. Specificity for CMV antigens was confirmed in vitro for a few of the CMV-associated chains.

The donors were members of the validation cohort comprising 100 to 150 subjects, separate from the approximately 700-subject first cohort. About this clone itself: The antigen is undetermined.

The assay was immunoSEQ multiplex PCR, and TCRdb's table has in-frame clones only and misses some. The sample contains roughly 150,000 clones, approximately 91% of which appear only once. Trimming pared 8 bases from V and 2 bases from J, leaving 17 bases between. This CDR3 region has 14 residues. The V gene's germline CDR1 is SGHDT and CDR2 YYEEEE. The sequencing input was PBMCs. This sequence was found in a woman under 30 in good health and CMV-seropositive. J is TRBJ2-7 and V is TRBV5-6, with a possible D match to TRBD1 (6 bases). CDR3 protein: CARGAGPRTYEQYF. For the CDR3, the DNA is TGTGCCAGGGGGGCCGGGCCTCGCACCTACGAGCAGTACTTC.